Described below is a single T cell receptor beta chain sequence and its context. Its antigen remains unidentified. The method was immunoSEQ multiplex PCR; TCRdb's version includes in-frame clones alone and lacks a portion of them. This table has roughly 10,000 clones, 89% appearing once. Controls had myeloablative marrow grafts with methotrexate and calcineurin inhibitor, sampled at 1 year. The data stem from a study of T cells after posttransplantation cyclophosphamide. This CDR3 region has 14 residues. Trimming removed 0 bases at V and 8 bases at J, with 13 bases between. The V gene's germline CDR1 is SQVTM and CDR2 ANQGSEA. Overall study findings and caveats: Recipient CMV seropositivity and CMV reactivation strongly tracked TRB clonality. Tissue-infiltrating T cells from skin or gut overlapped little with blood T cells. Later post-transplant blood repertoires were often dominated by donor CD8+ memory clones.

The sample consisted of PBMCs, taken about 430 days after allogeneic stem cell transplant with calcineurin inhibitor and methotrexate. This TCR derives from a male patient in his forties or fifties who received an allogeneic stem cell transplant from an unrelated donor, was CMV-positive, and had chronic GVHD only. A subset of T cells may come from the graft donor. The chain couples TRBV29-1 to TRBJ1-4; TRBD1 is a possible D gene (5 bases). CDR3 region: CSVEDLAREEKLFF. The CDR3 DNA reads TGCAGCGTTGAAGATCTTGCCAGGGAAGAAAAACTGTTTTTT.